The clone carrying this T cell receptor (beta chain) was counted ten times or more. The antigen is not known. Germline values: CDR1 DFQATT, CDR2 SNEGSKA (reference sequence). The V segment lost 2 bases and the J segment 0 bases; nucleotides outside the gene matches: 5. The CDR3 is 15 residues long. Bulk TCR libraries used previously described methods and listed TCR primers. A single record per CDR3 protein comes from TCRdb applying MiXCR to the PCR reads. The sample has under 600,000 distinct CDR3 sequences; 20% to 25% are singletons. RNA fractions of 10%, 30% or 50% and about 19,000 to 1,100,000 sorted cells were the source of naive CD8 libraries. Using a CD8+CD4-CCR7+CD45RA+ phenotype, naive CD8 T cells were sorted. These data belong to a study of molecular identifiers for immune sequencing clone quantification. Overall study findings and caveats: For effector cells, clones above 20 RNA copies held over 99% of molecules; for naive cells, under 1%.

The rearrangement uses TRBV20-1 and TRBJ2-3; TRBD2 matches at 7 bases. The TCR sequence derives from a human donor in good health. Some libraries in this study had Jurkat cell RNA spiked in. Sequencing used naive CD8+ T cells from blood, with Jurkat cell RNA spiked in. Regarding subset: FACS-sorted CD8+CD4-CCR7+CD45RA+ naive T cells. For the CDR3, the DNA is TGCAGTGCTAGAATGCTAGCGGCTAGCACAGATACGCAGTATTTT. Its protein product is CSARMLAASTDTQYF.